This T cell receptor (beta chain) was captured in a study of blood T cell repertoires in COVID-19. The overall study: Both acute and convalescent COVID-19 samples were obtained from the United States, Italy and Spain. PBMCs, B-cell-depleted T cells, or T cells provided the cDNA or gDNA that made up the material.

Participant-given clinical history determined each cohort assignment. Data came from immunoSEQ multiplex PCR; TCRdb stores just in-frame clones and leaves some out. The sample has about 260,000 clones; about 87% are singletons. V lost 2 bases, J lost 5 bases, and 5 bases stayed unmatched. This CDR3 region has 15 residues. Germline assignment: CDR1 KGHSH and CDR2 LQKENI. The material sequenced was PBMCs or T cells enriched from blood (not recorded which). This receptor was obtained from a man in his fifties who had been exposed to COVID-19. This chain connects TRBV18 to TRBJ2-5, with 10 positions matching TRBD1. CDR3 region: CASSPRTGGYETQYF. In DNA form, the CDR3 reads TGTGCCAGCTCACCAAGGACAGGGGGATACGAGACCCAGTACTTC.